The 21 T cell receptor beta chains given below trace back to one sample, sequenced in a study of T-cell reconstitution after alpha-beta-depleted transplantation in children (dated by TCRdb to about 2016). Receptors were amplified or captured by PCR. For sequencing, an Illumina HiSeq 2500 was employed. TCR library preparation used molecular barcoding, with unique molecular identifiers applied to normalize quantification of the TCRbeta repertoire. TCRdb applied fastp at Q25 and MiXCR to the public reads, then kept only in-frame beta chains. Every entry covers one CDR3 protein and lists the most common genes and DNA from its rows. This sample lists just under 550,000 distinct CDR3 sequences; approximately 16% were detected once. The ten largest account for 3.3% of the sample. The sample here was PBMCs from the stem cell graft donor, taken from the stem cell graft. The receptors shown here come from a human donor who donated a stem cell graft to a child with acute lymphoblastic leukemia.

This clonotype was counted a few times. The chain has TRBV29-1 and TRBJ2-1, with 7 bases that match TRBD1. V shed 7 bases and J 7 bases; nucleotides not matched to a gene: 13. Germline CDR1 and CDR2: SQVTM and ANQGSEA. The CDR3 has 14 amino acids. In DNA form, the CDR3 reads TGCAGCGGGGGCCGGGACAGCGTGTTTAATGAGCAGTTCTTC. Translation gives CSGGRDSVFNEQFF.

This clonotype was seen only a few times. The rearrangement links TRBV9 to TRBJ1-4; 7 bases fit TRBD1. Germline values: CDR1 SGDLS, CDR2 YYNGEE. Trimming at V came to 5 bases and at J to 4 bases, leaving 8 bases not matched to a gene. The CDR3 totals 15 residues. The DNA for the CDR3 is TGTGCCAGCAGGCGGGGGACAGCAAGTAATGAAAAACTGTTTTTT. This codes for CASRRGTASNEKLFF. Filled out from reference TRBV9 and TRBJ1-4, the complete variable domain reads DSGVTQTPKHLITATGQRVTLRCSPRSGDLSVYWYQQSLDQGLQFLIQYYNGEERAKGNILERFSAQQFPDLHSELNLSSLELGDSALYFCASRRGTASNEKLFFGSGTQLSVL.

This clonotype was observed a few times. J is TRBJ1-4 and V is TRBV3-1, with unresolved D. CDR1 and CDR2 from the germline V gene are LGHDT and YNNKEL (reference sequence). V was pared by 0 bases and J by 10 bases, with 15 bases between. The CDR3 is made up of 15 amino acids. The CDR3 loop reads CASSQDAGVKGKLFF. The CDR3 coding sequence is TGTGCCAGCAGCCAAGATGCGGGAGTCAAGGGAAAACTGTTTTTT.

The CDR3 nucleotides read TGTGCCAGCAGCTTATACCCCCGACTAGCTGAGAATGAGCAGTTCTTC. Translating it yields CASSLYPRLAENEQFF. The J gene is TRBJ2-1, the V gene TRBV7-8; 7 bases are a match to TRBD2. This CDR3 is 16 amino acids long. V trimming: 2 bases; J trimming: 7 bases; junction bases outside the gene matches: 11. Germline values: CDR1 SGHVS, CDR2 FQNEAQ.

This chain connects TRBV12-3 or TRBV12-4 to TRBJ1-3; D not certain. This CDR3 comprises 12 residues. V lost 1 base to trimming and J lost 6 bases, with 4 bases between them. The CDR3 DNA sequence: TGTGCCAGCAGTTTAGGGATAAACACCATATATTTT. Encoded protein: CASSLGINTIYF.

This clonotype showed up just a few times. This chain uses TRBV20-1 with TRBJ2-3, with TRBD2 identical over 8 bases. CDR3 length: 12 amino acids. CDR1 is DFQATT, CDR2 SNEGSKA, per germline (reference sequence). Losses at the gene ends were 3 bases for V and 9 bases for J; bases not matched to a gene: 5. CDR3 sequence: CSASETSVTQYF. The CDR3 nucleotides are TGCAGTGCTAGTGAGACTAGCGTAACGCAGTATTTT.

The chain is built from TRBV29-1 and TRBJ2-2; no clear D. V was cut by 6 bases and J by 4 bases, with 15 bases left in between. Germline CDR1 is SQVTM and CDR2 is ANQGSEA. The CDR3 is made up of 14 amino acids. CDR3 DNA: TGCAGCGTCGTTCCTGACTGGGGCACCGGGGAGCTGTTTTTT. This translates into CSVVPDWGTGELFF.

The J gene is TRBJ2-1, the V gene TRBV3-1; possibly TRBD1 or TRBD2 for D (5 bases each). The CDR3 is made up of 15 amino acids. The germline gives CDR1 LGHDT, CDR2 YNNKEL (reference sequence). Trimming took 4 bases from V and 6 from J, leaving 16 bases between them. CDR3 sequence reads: CASSRGTAVINEQFF. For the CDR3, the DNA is TGTGCCAGCAGCCGGGGGACGGCGGTAATCAATGAGCAGTTCTTC.

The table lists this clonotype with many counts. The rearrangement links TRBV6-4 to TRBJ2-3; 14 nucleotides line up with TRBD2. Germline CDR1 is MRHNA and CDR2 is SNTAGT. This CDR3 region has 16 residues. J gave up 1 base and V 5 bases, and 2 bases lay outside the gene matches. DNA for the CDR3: TGTGCCAGCAGTCTGACTAGCGGGAGGGGCACAGATACGCAGTATTTT. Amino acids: CASSLTSGRGTDTQYF.

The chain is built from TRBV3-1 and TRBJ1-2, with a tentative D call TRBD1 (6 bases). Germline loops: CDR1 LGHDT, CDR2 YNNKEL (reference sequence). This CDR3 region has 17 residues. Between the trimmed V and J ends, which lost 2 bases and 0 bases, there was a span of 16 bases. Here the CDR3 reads CASSQTPFGQTNYGYTF. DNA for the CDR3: TGTGCCAGCAGCCAAACCCCCTTCGGACAGACTAACTATGGCTACACCTTC.

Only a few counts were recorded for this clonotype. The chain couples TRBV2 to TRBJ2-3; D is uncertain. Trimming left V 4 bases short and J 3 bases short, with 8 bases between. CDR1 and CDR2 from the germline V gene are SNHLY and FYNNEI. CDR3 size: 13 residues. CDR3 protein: CASSGGWTDTQYF. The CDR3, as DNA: TGTGCCAGCAGTGGAGGCTGGACAGATACGCAGTATTTT.

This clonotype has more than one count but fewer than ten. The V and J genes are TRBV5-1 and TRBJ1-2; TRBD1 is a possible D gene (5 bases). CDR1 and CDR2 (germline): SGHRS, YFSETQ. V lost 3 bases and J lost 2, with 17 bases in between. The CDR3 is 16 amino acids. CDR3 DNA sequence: TGCGCCAGCAGCTCCTACGAAGGGACTGTCAACTATGGCTACACCTTC. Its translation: CASSSYEGTVNYGYTF.

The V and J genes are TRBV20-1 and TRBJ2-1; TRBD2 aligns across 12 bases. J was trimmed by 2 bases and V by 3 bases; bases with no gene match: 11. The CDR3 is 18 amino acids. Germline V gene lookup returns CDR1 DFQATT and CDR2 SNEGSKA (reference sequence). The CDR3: CSARLAGWTSGTYNEQFF. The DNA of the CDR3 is TGCAGTGCTAGGTTGGCGGGATGGACTAGCGGGACCTACAATGAGCAGTTCTTC.

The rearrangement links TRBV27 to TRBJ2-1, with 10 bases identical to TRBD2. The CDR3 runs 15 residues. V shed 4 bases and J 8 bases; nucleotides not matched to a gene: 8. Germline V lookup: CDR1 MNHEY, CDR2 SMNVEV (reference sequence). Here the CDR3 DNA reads TGTGCCAGCAGTTCCTCTAGCGGGAGTGGCTATGAGCAGTTCTTC. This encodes CASSSSSGSGYEQFF.

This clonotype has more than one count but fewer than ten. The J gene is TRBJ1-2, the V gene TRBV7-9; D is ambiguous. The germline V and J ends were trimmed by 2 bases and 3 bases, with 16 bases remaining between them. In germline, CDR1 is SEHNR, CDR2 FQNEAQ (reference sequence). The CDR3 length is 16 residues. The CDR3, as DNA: TGTGCCAGCAGCTTAAGGCCCATTAAGGAAGACTATGGCTACACCTTC. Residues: CASSLRPIKEDYGYTF. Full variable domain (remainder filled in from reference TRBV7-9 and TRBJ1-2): DTGVSQNPRHKITKRGQNVTFRCDPISEHNRLYWYRQTLGQGPEFLTYFQNEAQLEKSRLLSDRFSAERPKGSFSTLEIQRTEQGDSAMYLCASSLRPIKEDYGYTFGSGTRLTVV.

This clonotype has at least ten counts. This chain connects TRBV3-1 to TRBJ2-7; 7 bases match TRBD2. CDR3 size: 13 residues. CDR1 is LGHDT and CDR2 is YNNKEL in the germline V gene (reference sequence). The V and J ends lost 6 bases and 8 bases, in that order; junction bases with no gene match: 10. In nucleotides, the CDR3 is TGTGCCAGCAGGCGAACCGGGACTACCAAGCAGTACTTC. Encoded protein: CASRRTGTTKQYF.

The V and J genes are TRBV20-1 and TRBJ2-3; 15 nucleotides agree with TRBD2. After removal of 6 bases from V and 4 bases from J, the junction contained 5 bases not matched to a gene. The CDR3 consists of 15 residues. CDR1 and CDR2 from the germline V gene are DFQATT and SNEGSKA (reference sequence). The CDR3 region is CSARTSGRASDTQYF. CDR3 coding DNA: TGCAGTGCCAGGACTAGCGGGAGGGCATCAGATACGCAGTATTTT.

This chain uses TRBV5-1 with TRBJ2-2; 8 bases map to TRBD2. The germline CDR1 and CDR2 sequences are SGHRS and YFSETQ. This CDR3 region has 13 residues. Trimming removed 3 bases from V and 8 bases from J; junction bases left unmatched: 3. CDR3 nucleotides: TGCGCCAGCAGCTGGCGGGAGGATGGGGAGCTGTTTTTT. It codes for CASSWREDGELFF.

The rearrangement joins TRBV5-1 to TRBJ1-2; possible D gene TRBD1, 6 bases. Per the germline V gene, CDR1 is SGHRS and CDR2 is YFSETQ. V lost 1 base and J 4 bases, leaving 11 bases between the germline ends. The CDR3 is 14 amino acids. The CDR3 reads CASSLSGETYGYTF. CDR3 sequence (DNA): TGCGCCAGCAGCTTGTCAGGGGAGACCTATGGCTACACCTTC.

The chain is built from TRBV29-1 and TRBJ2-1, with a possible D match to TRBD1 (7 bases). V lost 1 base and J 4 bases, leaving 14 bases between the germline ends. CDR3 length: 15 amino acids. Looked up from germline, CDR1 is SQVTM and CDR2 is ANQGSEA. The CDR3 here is CSVEGGRGTYNEQFF. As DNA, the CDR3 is TGCAGCGTTGAAGGTGGCAGGGGGACTTACAATGAGCAGTTCTTC.

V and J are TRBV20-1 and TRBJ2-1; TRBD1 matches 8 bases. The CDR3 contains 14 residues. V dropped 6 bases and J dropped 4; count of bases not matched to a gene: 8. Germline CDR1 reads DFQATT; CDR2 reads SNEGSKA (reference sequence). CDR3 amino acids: CSAVDRGSYNEQFF. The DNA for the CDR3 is TGCAGTGCCGTAGACAGGGGAAGTTACAATGAGCAGTTCTTC.